This T cell receptor (beta chain) was observed in a study of cytomegalovirus exposure and HLA in healthy donors. Findings and limits, study-wide: Follow-up analysis later connected one missense variant in DCLRE1C with trimming of TCR beta V- and J-genes. Later on, an analysis found that several of the most significant clusters appeared to be linked to common viral pathogens, which included parvovirus B19.

It was with 60 Vbeta and 13 Jbeta primers that the PCR ran. TCRdb keeps only in-frame clones here, not all; method: immunoSEQ multiplex PCR. This table has 110,000 to 150,000 clones, around three quarters appearing once. This CDR3 region has 14 residues. The germline V and J ends were trimmed by 5 bases and 3 bases, with 11 bases remaining between them. The germline gives CDR1 MDHEN, CDR2 SYDVKM. Turning to this clone: What it binds is not known.

The source is a woman in her sixties in good health and CMV-seropositive. This sequence joins TRBV28 and TRBJ1-5; D gene unclear. The material sequenced was PBMCs. The CDR3 DNA reads TGTGCCAGCAGTCTTCCAGGTCTCAATCAGCCCCAGCATTTT. Protein sequence: CASSLPGLNQPQHF.